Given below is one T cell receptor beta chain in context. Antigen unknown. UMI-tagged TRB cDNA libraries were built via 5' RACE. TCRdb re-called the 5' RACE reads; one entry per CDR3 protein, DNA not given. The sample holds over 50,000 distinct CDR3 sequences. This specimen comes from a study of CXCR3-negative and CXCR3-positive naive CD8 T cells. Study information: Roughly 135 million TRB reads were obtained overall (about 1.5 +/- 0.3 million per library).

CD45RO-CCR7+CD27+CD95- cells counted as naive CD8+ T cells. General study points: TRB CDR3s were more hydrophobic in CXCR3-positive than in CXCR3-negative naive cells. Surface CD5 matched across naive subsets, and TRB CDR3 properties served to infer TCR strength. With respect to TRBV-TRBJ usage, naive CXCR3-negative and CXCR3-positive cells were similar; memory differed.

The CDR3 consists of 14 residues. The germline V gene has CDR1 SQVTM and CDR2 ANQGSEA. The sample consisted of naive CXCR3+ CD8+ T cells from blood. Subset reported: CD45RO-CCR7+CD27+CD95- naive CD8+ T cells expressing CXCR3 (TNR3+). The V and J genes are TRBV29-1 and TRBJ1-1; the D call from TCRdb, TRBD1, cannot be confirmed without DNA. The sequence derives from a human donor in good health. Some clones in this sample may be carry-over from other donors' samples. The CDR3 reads CSVSWGQGGPEAFF.